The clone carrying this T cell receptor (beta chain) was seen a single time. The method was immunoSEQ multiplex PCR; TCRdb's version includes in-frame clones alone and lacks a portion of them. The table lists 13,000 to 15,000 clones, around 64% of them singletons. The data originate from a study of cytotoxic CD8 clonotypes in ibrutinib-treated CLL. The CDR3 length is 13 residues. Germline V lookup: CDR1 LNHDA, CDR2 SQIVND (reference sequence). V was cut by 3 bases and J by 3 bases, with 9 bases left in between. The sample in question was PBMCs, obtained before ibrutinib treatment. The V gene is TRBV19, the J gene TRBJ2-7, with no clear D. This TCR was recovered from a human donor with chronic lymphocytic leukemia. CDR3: CASSIGSLYEQYF. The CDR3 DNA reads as TGTGCCAGTAGTATTGGCAGCCTCTACGAGCAGTACTTC.